These 32 T cell receptor beta chains share one sample of origin, sequenced in a study of blood T cells in healthy people across ages. Then a second PCR, running about 7 to 11 cycles, was carried out with a sample-barcoded 5' primer and a J-beta primer mix. TCRdb reanalysed the 5' RACE reads using MiXCR and keeps one entry per CDR3 protein. The table shows 1,800,000 or so distinct CDR3 sequences, with about two fifths occurring only once. Sequencing was done on a sample of blood. Receptors originate from a human donor in good health.

V and J are TRBV20-1 and TRBJ2-1; no clear D gene. Deletions cut 6 bases from V and 0 bases from J, with 9 bases between. This CDR3 comprises 13 residues. Germline-derived CDR1 and CDR2 are DFQATT and SNEGSKA (reference sequence). CDR3 DNA: TGCAGTGCGGGCTTACGCTCCTACAATGAGCAGTTCTTC. It codes for CSAGLRSYNEQFF.

CDR3 sequence: CSAIHRPDEQYF. DNA of the CDR3: TGCAGTGCTATCCATCGCCCCGACGAGCAGTACTTC. This chain links TRBV20-1 with TRBJ2-7; the D is unclear. CDR1 DFQATT and CDR2 SNEGSKA come from the germline V gene (reference sequence). The CDR3 is made up of 12 amino acids. Trimming removed 4 bases at V and 5 bases at J, with 12 bases between.

V is TRBV10-3 and J is TRBJ2-7; no definite D call. Germline V gene data show CDR1 as ENHRY and CDR2 as SYGVKD. CDR3 size: 14 residues. The V end was cut by 1 base, the J end by 5 bases, with 12 bases between. CDR3 amino acids: CAISEYRPPNEQYF. Written as DNA, the CDR3 is TGTGCCATCAGTGAGTACAGACCGCCGAACGAGCAGTACTTC.

Regarding this clonotype: The junction departs from the called germline gene at one end, perhaps through a read error. The chain carries TRBV5-8 and TRBJ2-3; 10 positions agree with TRBD2. CDR1 and CDR2 (germline): SGHTS, YDEGEE. The CDR3 has 16 amino acids. This chain's CDR3 is CASSHKLAGPTDAQYF. CDR3 in DNA: TGTGCCAGCAGCCACAAACTAGCGGGGCCCACAGATGCGCAGTATTTT.

This clonotype was recorded a few times. V and J are TRBV6-5 and TRBJ1-4; tentative D call: TRBD1 (5 bases). V lost 6 bases, J lost 7 bases, and 18 bases lay in between. The CDR3 extends over 15 amino acids. CDR1 and CDR2 (germline): MNHEY, SVGAGI. CDR3 protein: CASRPGPGGSEKLFF. CDR3 sequence (DNA): TGTGCCAGCAGGCCCGGACCGGGGGGGAGTGAAAAACTGTTTTTT.

J is TRBJ2-5 and V is TRBV3-1; D gene ambiguous. Germline V CDR1 and CDR2: LGHDT, YNNKEL (reference sequence). V was pared by 0 bases and J by 7 bases, with 12 bases between. CDR3 length equals 14 residues. The DNA of the CDR3 is TGTGCCAGCAGCCAAGATCCCAATGGGCTGACCCAGTACTTC. This sequence encodes CASSQDPNGLTQYF.

The V and J genes are TRBV5-1 and TRBJ1-1; weak D call: TRBD1 (5 bases). V shed 4 bases and J shed 1 base, with 14 bases lying between them. The CDR3 length is 15 residues. Germline CDR1 and CDR2: SGHRS and YFSETQ. The CDR3 reads CASSAGRVTNTEAFF. For the CDR3, the DNA is TGCGCCAGCAGCGCAGGCAGGGTAACGAACACTGAAGCTTTCTTT. Together with reference TRBV5-1 and TRBJ1-1, the CDR3 gives the full variable domain: KAGVTQTPRYLIKTRGQQVTLSCSPISGHRSVSWYQQTPGQGLQFLFEYFSETQRNKGNFPGRFSGRQFSNSRSEMNVSTLELGDSALYLCASSAGRVTNTEAFFGQGTRLTVV.

J is TRBJ2-4 and V is TRBV10-2; the match to TRBD1 covers 7 bases. The J call is doubtful: the DNA matches TRBJ2-7 better. This CDR3 contains 15 residues. CDR1 WSHSY and CDR2 SAAADI come from the germline V gene. This CDR3 reads CASSEANRGSYEQYF. Written as DNA, the CDR3 is TGCGCCAGCAGTGAGGCCAACAGGGGCTCCTACGAGCAGTACTTC.

The rearrangement links TRBV12-3 or TRBV12-4 to TRBJ2-2; D might be TRBD1 (8 bases). V was shortened by 6 bases and J by 3 bases, with 17 bases between the two germline ends. The CDR3 sequence is 16 residues long. The CDR3: CASRGEQGGYTGELFF. The CDR3 nucleotides read TGTGCCAGCAGAGGAGAACAGGGGGGGTACACCGGGGAGCTGTTTTTT.

This clonotype was counted between two and nine times. In DNA form, the CDR3 reads TGTGCCAGCAGTTGGGAGGCCGGGGAGACCCAGTACTTC. It encodes CASSWEAGETQYF. The chain has TRBV6-6 and TRBJ2-5; D may be TRBD2 (6 bases). V was shortened by 4 bases and J by 5 bases, with 11 bases between the two germline ends. From germline, CDR1 is MNHNY and CDR2 SVGAGI (reference sequence). The CDR3 extends over 13 amino acids.

The chain joins TRBV6-5 to TRBJ2-1; D is perhaps TRBD1 (5 bases). Germline CDR1 is MNHEY and CDR2 is SVGAGI. Trimming took off 2 bases at V and 6 bases at J, with 14 bases between the two ends. CDR3 size: 15 residues. The CDR3 loop reads CASSYGASWTNEQFF. CDR3 nucleotides: TGTGCCAGCAGTTACGGGGCTAGTTGGACCAATGAGCAGTTCTTC.

This clonotype turned up a few times. This CDR3 is CASSLKLGADTQYF. The CDR3 DNA sequence: TGTGCCAGCAGCTTAAAACTAGGAGCAGATACGCAGTATTTT. The V and J genes are TRBV13 and TRBJ2-3; the D gene is possibly TRBD2 (5 bases). The CDR3 runs 14 residues. Deletions cut 2 bases from V and 4 bases from J, with 10 bases between. Germline V lookup: CDR1 PRHDT, CDR2 FYEKMQ (reference sequence).

This clonotype has only a few counts. The chain employs TRBV9 and TRBJ1-5, with D uncertain. Deletions cut 4 bases from V and 4 bases from J, with 9 bases between. Looked up from germline, CDR1 is SGDLS and CDR2 is YYNGEE. The CDR3 is 13 amino acids. The CDR3 DNA reads as TGTGCCAGCAGCAGGGATGCTAATCAGCCCCAGCATTTT. Translating gives CASSRDANQPQHF.

The chain couples TRBV5-5 to TRBJ1-2; D remains ambiguous. The germline V gene encodes CDR1 SGHKS and CDR2 YYEKEE (reference sequence). V was cut by 3 bases and J by 3 bases, with 9 bases left in between. CDR3 length equals 13 residues. The CDR3 reads CASSSRLDYGYTF. The DNA for the CDR3 is TGTGCCAGCAGCTCACGCCTGGACTATGGCTACACCTTC.

The J gene is TRBJ2-7, the V gene TRBV12-3 or TRBV12-4; no definite D call. V was trimmed by 5 bases and J by 3 bases, leaving 17 bases between them. CDR3 length equals 15 residues. DNA for the CDR3: TGTGCCAGCAGTCCCATTCTCTTCGGAGACTACGAGCAGTACTTC. Translation: CASSPILFGDYEQYF.

The chain is built from TRBV5-1 and TRBJ2-5, with D possibly being TRBD2 (7 bases). Trimming took 4 bases from V and 0 from J, leaving 16 bases between them. The germline V gene encodes CDR1 SGHRS and CDR2 YFSETQ. CDR3 length: 16 residues. In nucleotides, the CDR3 is TGCGCCAGCAGCCGGGGGGCCGAAGGCTACCAAGAGACCCAGTACTTC. Translation: CASSRGAEGYQETQYF.

This clonotype has only a few counts. This chain uses TRBV7-8 with TRBJ2-7; D might be TRBD1 (6 bases). V was trimmed by 3 bases and J by 2 bases, leaving 11 bases between them. The CDR3 loop spans 14 amino acids. Per germline, CDR1 SGHVS and CDR2 FQNEAQ. The CDR3 sequence is CASSFETGPYEQYF. CDR3 in DNA: TGTGCCAGCAGCTTCGAGACAGGTCCCTACGAGCAGTACTTC.

In its sample, this clonotype was seen a few times. The V gene is TRBV7-3, the J gene TRBJ2-5; D uncertain. Matching the DNA end better, TRBJ2-7 makes the J call doubtful. In germline, CDR1 is SGHTA, CDR2 FQGTGA. The CDR3 has 10 residues. The CDR3 sequence is CAPQTDEQYF. The CDR3 DNA follows: TGTGCCCCCCAAACCGACGAGCAGTACTTC.

The CDR3, as DNA: TGTGCCAGCAGTGAACGAGCCCGATCAGGGGAGCTGTTTTTT. As protein: CASSERARSGELFF. V is TRBV6-1 and J is TRBJ2-2; unclear D gene. Trimming shortened V by 2 bases and J by 8 bases, and 12 bases separated the two germline ends. CDR1 and CDR2 from the germline V gene are MNHNS and SASEGT. The CDR3 sequence is 14 residues long.

The chain has TRBV10-3 and TRBJ1-2, with D maybe TRBD1 (5 bases). The germline CDR1 and CDR2 sequences are ENHRY and SYGVKD. With 1 base removed from V and 4 bases from J, the gap between germline ends came to 10 bases. The CDR3 runs 14 residues. CDR3 nucleotide sequence: TGTGCCATCAGTGAGTTTGACAGCGGCTATGGCTACACCTTC. Translated, it gives CAISEFDSGYGYTF.

The chain employs TRBV7-2 and TRBJ2-1; D remains unclear. From germline, CDR1 is SGHTA and CDR2 FQGNSA. Trimming shortened V by 5 bases and J by 2 bases, and 13 bases separated the two germline ends. This CDR3 comprises 15 residues. The CDR3: CASSKALHPYNEQFF. For the CDR3, the DNA is TGTGCCAGCAGCAAGGCCCTCCACCCCTACAATGAGCAGTTCTTC.

V and J are TRBV5-1 and TRBJ2-5, with D perhaps being TRBD1 or TRBD2 (5 bases each). The CDR3 covers 14 residues. V gave up 4 bases and J gave up 4 bases, with 14 bases separating them. Germline CDR1 is SGHRS and CDR2 is YFSETQ. The DNA for the CDR3 is TGCGCCAGCAGCCGAGCCGGGGCACGAGAGACCCAGTACTTC. Amino acid sequence: CASSRAGARETQYF.

This clonotype was counted a few times. This rearrangement joins TRBV7-2 to TRBJ2-7; D is undetermined. The better agreement between TRBJ2-5 and the DNA end casts doubt on the J call. The CDR3 runs 14 residues. In germline, CDR1 is SGHTA, CDR2 FQGNSA. CDR3 in DNA: TGTGCCAGCAGCCCAGCGCCCCCCGTGTGGACCCAGTACTTC. It is translated as CASSPAPPVWTQYF.

CDR3 in amino acids: CATSRGKEYNEQFF. DNA for the CDR3: TGTGCCACCAGCAGAGGGAAGGAATACAATGAGCAGTTCTTC. The chain carries TRBV15 and TRBJ2-1, with D unresolved. Between the trimmed V and J ends, which lost 1 base and 4 bases, there was a span of 8 bases. The germline gives CDR1 LNHNV, CDR2 YYDKDF (reference sequence). This CDR3 has 14 amino acids.

This clonotype was seen only a few times. The rearrangement uses TRBV20-1 and TRBJ1-2; D gene unclear. Germline V CDR1 and CDR2: DFQATT, SNEGSKA (reference sequence). CDR3 length equals 13 residues. Trimming left V 5 bases short and J 4 bases short, with 14 bases between. DNA of the CDR3: TGCAGTGCTGCCGTCGGCGGTCTCTATGGCTACACCTTC. Its translation is CSAAVGGLYGYTF.

The sample holds one count of this clonotype. The chain links TRBV20-1 to TRBJ1-5; D might be TRBD1 (6 bases). CDR3 length: 16 residues. CDR1 DFQATT and CDR2 SNEGSKA come from the germline V gene (reference sequence). Between the trimmed V and J ends, which lost 3 bases and 5 bases, there was a span of 20 bases. This CDR3 reads CSARDGRDTVDQPQHF. The CDR3 DNA reads TGCAGTGCTAGGGACGGAAGGGACACCGTCGATCAGCCCCAGCATTTT.

CDR3 in amino acids: CSARDGTGLYGYTF. As DNA, the CDR3 is TGCAGTGCTAGAGATGGGACAGGATTATATGGCTACACCTTC. The chain employs TRBV20-1 and TRBJ1-2, with 8 bases identical to TRBD1. The CDR3 length is 14 residues. CDR1 is DFQATT, CDR2 SNEGSKA, per germline (reference sequence). J lost 5 bases, V lost 0 bases, and 5 bases had no gene match.

This clonotype was counted only a few times. This sequence joins TRBV3-1 and TRBJ2-1; 10 nucleotides agree with TRBD2. The CDR3 spans 17 residues. With 0 bases clipped from V and 2 bases from J, the junction kept 4 bases outside the gene matches. From germline, CDR1 is LGHDT and CDR2 YNNKEL (reference sequence). The CDR3 loop is CASSQEDSGGPYNEQFF. The CDR3 nucleotides are TGTGCCAGCAGCCAAGAGGATAGCGGGGGGCCCTACAATGAGCAGTTCTTC.

This clonotype was detected only a few times. The chain employs TRBV6-5 and TRBJ2-2; 9 bases line up with TRBD1. This CDR3 is built from 15 residues. V lost 5 bases to trimming and J lost 5 bases; unmatched junction nucleotides: 6. CDR1 MNHEY and CDR2 SVGAGI come from the germline V gene. CDR3 protein: CASSERDRETGELFF. In DNA, the CDR3 is TGTGCCAGCAGTGAGAGGGACAGGGAAACCGGGGAGCTGTTTTTT.

This clonotype was seen repeatedly, ten times or more. The chain has TRBV7-2 and TRBJ2-7; 7 nucleotides align to TRBD1. The V gene end was trimmed by 5 bases and the J gene end by 4 bases; junction bases not matched to a gene: 5. The germline V gene has CDR1 SGHTA and CDR2 FQGNSA. There are 13 residues in the CDR3. Written as DNA, the CDR3 is TGTGCCAGCAGCCATGAACAGGGGTACGAGCAGTACTTC. Residues: CASSHEQGYEQYF.

The CDR3 reads CAISGEPSSYGYTF. CDR3 DNA: TGTGCCATCAGTGGGGAGCCTTCGAGCTATGGCTACACCTTC. The V gene is TRBV10-3, the J gene TRBJ1-2, with D unresolved. This CDR3 contains 14 residues. The V end was cut by 4 bases, the J end by 4 bases, with 13 bases between. Germline V gives CDR1 ENHRY, CDR2 SYGVKD.

The J gene is TRBJ2-1, the V gene TRBV11-2, with a tentative D call TRBD2 (7 bases). V was trimmed by 3 bases and J by 8 bases, leaving 17 bases between them. Germline values: CDR1 SGHAT, CDR2 FQNNGV. This CDR3 has 15 residues. CDR3 in DNA: TGTGCCAGCAGCTTGCCTCGGGGGGCTTTAGATGAGCAGTTCTTC. Its protein is CASSLPRGALDEQFF. The full variable domain, its missing parts supplied by reference TRBV11-2 and TRBJ2-1, is EAGVAQSPRYKIIEKRQSVAFWCNPISGHATLYWYQQILGQGPKLLIQFQNNGVVDDSQLPKDRFSAERLKGVDSTLKIQPAKLEDSAVYLCASSLPRGALDEQFFGPGTRLTVL.